The present T cell receptor (beta chain) was sequenced within a study of blood T cell repertoires in COVID-19. Study details: PBMCs, B-cell-depleted T cells, or T cells were the source of the cDNA or gDNA that made up the material.

The CDR3 sequence is 14 residues long. Germline V gives CDR1 SGHVS, CDR2 FQNEAQ. Trimming pared 8 bases from V and 4 bases from J, leaving 15 bases between. The authors' processing: How many nucleated cells were present was estimated from reference gene primer amplification. TCRdb's copy holds only in-frame clones and misses some; the assay was immunoSEQ multiplex PCR. That table furnishes V, J and clone size, whereas the DNA furnished D and trimming. This repertoire shows 98,000 or so clones, 88% found once; its top ten account for 2.4%. The chain carries TRBV7-8 and TRBJ1-5; TRBD1 might be the D (6 bases). This sequence was found in a human donor in a cohort sampled during active COVID-19. Specimen: peripheral blood. DNA for the CDR3: TGTGCCAGCCAGATGACAGGACATAATCAGCCCCAGCATTTT. The encoded protein is CASQMTGHNQPQHF.